At least ten counts were recorded for the clone carrying this T cell receptor (beta chain). Priming of first-strand cDNA relied on TRAV- and TRBV-specific primers (covering alpha and beta chains). TCR amplification involved about 21 PCR cycles with a constant-region primer and V-primer adapter. Using its own MiXCR run on the reads, TCRdb lists one record per CDR3 protein. The data contain more than 50,000 distinct CDR3 sequences, 26% of them singletons. Time point given: before trial treatment. As their treatment, donors received nivolumab, ipilimumab, aspirin, low-dose cyclophosphamide and low-dose radiotherapy. Advanced solid tumors without tumor-infiltrating lymphocytes were required for inclusion. This sample stems from a study of low-dose radiotherapy and immunotherapy resistance in tumors. Looking at the study overall: Patients received 300 mg of oral aspirin each day across four cycles, commencing on cycle 1 day 1.

The CDR3 totals 13 residues. Germline V gene sequence: CDR1 SGHTA, CDR2 FQGNSA. V lost 10 bases and J lost 6, with 15 bases in between. The sequence was obtained from a male donor with rectosigmoid adenocarcinoma. The chain combines TRBV7-2 with TRBJ2-2; no clear D gene. Sequencing was performed on PBMCs, taken before treatment. CDR3 coding DNA: TGTGCCACCAGGTTTTCCGCCCCCGGGGAGCTGTTTTTT. It is translated as CATRFSAPGELFF. Supplemented by reference TRBV7-2 and TRBJ2-2, the full variable domain reads GAGVSQSPSNKVTEKGKDVELRCDPISGHTALYWYRQSLGQGLEFLIYFQGNSAPDKSGLPSDRFSAERTGGSVSTLTIQRTQQEDSAVYLCATRFSAPGELFFGEGSRLTVL.